Shown below are 7 T cell receptor beta chains from a single sample sequenced in a study of T cells in Graves' hyperthyroidism and ophthalmopathy. Authors of the study amplified TCR beta CDR3 regions from RNA transcripts. The TCR CDR3 first-round RT-PCR relied on the HTBI primer set. TCRdb re-analysed the multiplex PCR reads in MiXCR, keeping a single row per CDR3 protein. This table has about 520,000 distinct CDR3 sequences, roughly 25% appearing once. Sample: blood. Receptor source: a woman aged 30 to 39 with Graves' ophthalmopathy.

This clonotype was seen more than once but under ten times. V and J are TRBV6-5 and TRBJ1-1; D is unresolved. The CDR3 length is 14 residues. Trimming took off 2 bases at V and 2 bases at J, with 9 bases between the two ends. CDR1 is MNHEY, CDR2 SVGAGI, per germline. The CDR3 spells CASSYTDRNTEAFF. The DNA of the CDR3 is TGTGCCAGCAGTTACACCGACCGAAACACTGAAGCTTTCTTT.

This clonotype was counted many times. The rearrangement uses TRBV27 and TRBJ2-7; TRBD2 agrees at 10 bases. The CDR3 is 15 amino acids. The V gene's germline CDR1 is MNHEY and CDR2 SMNVEV (reference sequence). V shed 3 bases, J shed 5 bases, and the junction held 7 bases outside the gene matches. As DNA, the CDR3 is TGTGCCAGCAGTTTCCCGGGACTAGCGATAGACGAGCAGTACTTC. As protein: CASSFPGLAIDEQYF.

The chain recombines TRBV6-2 or TRBV6-3 with TRBJ1-5; D not certain. CDR1 and CDR2 (germline): MNHEY, SVGEGT. CDR3 length equals 13 residues. Trimming took off 7 bases at V and 1 base at J, with 8 bases between the two ends. As DNA, the CDR3 is TGTGCCAGCACTCCGGCCAGCAATCAGCCCCAGCATTTT. Encoded protein: CASTPASNQPQHF.

This clonotype was observed many times. The V and J genes are TRBV20-1 and TRBJ2-2, with D maybe TRBD2 (5 bases). The CDR3 runs 11 residues. In germline, CDR1 is DFQATT, CDR2 SNEGSKA (reference sequence). The CDR3 here is CSQARAGELFF. The CDR3 DNA follows: TGCAGCCAGGCGAGGGCTGGGGAGCTGTTTTTT.

This clonotype has just a few counts. For the CDR3, the DNA is TGTGCCAGCTCACCTCGTCGACAGGCCCTGAACACCGGGGAGCTGTTTTTT. Its protein product is CASSPRRQALNTGELFF. The rearrangement joins TRBV18 to TRBJ2-2; maybe TRBD1 (6 bases). The V gene's germline CDR1 is KGHSH and CDR2 LQKENI. This CDR3 spans 17 amino acids. The ends were cut back, 3 bases at V and 1 base at J, with 15 bases in the middle.

V usage is TRBV19 and J usage is TRBJ1-5, with a tentative D call TRBD1 (6 bases). Trimming left V 0 bases short and J 0 bases short, with 15 bases between. The CDR3 loop spans 18 amino acids. CDR1 is LNHDA, CDR2 SQIVND, per germline (reference sequence). CDR3 sequence: CASSIDLGRGYSNQPQHF. DNA of the CDR3: TGTGCCAGTAGTATAGATCTGGGCAGGGGTTATAGCAATCAGCCCCAGCATTTT. Full variable domain (rest looked up from reference TRBV19 and TRBJ1-5): DGGITQSPKYLFRKEGQNVTLSCEQNLNHDAMYWYRQDPGQGLRLIYYSQIVNDFQKGDIAEGYSVSREKKESFPLTVTSAQKNPTAFYLCASSIDLGRGYSNQPQHFGDGTRLSIL.

This clonotype was counted at least ten times. V is TRBV15 and J is TRBJ1-5, with D unclear. The length of the CDR3 is 15 residues. Germline CDR1 LNHNV, CDR2 YYDKDF (reference sequence). Trimming stripped 0 bases from V and 1 base from J, with 7 bases between. CDR3 sequence (DNA): TGTGCCACCAGCAGAGACGGACGGAGCAATCAGCCCCAGCATTTT. The encoded protein is CATSRDGRSNQPQHF.